Shown below are 7 T cell receptor beta chains from a single sample sequenced in a study of T cell repertoires in ileal Crohn's disease (dated by TCRdb to the late 2010s). Library construction relied on the immunoSEQ multiplex PCR assay. This immuneACCESS table, as held by TCRdb, lists in-frame sequences with V and J called but not all clones. Of the missing ones, under half trace to an unresolved V gene in checked studies; the others have no known cause. This sample gives about 3,900 clones in total; about 85% of them show up just once. Clones ranked in the top ten supply around 14% of the sample. Per the publication, the time point label means: neoterminal ileum biopsy at postoperative endoscopy, about 6 months after surgery. Specimen: ileal tissue. The origin of the receptors is an adult with Crohn's disease.

This clone is termed large. This chain's CDR3 is CASSDNRGRDTEAFF. For the CDR3, the DNA is TGTGCCAGCAGTGATAACAGGGGGCGGGACACTGAAGCTTTCTTT. The gene calls are TRBV2 and TRBJ1-1, with TRBD1 identical over 9 bases. This CDR3 contains 15 residues. Trimming took 3 bases from V and 3 from J; bases not matched to a gene: 5. From germline, CDR1 is SNHLY and CDR2 FYNNEI.

V gene TRBV27 combines with J gene TRBJ2-7; TRBD1 aligns across 7 bases. This CDR3 spans 15 amino acids. V dropped 6 bases and J dropped 6; count of bases not matched to a gene: 14. Germline V gives CDR1 MNHEY, CDR2 SMNVEV (reference sequence). CDR3 residues: CASSLTPGQSGEQYF. The CDR3 coding sequence is TGTGCCAGCAGCCTTACACCGGGACAGTCGGGCGAGCAGTACTTC.

By sample share, this clone is large (0.1 to 1%). The chain employs TRBV10-3 and TRBJ1-6, with D perhaps matching TRBD1 (5 bases). V was pared by 6 bases and J by 6 bases, with 15 bases between. This CDR3 region has 15 residues. Germline V lookup: CDR1 ENHRY, CDR2 SYGVKD. Here the CDR3 reads CAISLWGGGNSPLHF. The CDR3 coding sequence is TGTGCCATCAGCCTGTGGGGGGGAGGTAATTCACCCCTCCACTTT.

The rearrangement links TRBV7-9 to TRBJ2-3, with D tentatively TRBD2 (5 bases). Trimming took off 1 base at V and 2 bases at J, with 10 bases between the two ends. The germline V gene encodes CDR1 SEHNR and CDR2 FQNEAQ (reference sequence). CDR3 length: 15 amino acids. The CDR3 DNA sequence: TGTGCCAGCAGCTTAGGCGGGCGAGTCACAGATACGCAGTATTTT. Protein: CASSLGGRVTDTQYF.

This clone came up once. The chain employs TRBV12-5 and TRBJ2-1; TRBD2 matches at 15 bases. V was clipped by 10 bases and J by 9 bases; unmatched bases: 4. The CDR3 loop spans 13 amino acids. The V gene's germline CDR1 is LGHNT and CDR2 FRNRAP. In DNA form, the CDR3 reads TGTGCTACTGGACTAGCGGGGGGGCTTGAGCAGTTCTTC. Translated: CATGLAGGLEQFF.

The gene calls are TRBV4-2 and TRBJ1-1; D perhaps matches TRBD1 (5 bases). Looked up from germline, CDR1 is LGHNA and CDR2 is YNFKEQ. CDR3 length: 15 amino acids. V shed 0 bases and J shed 5 bases, with 13 bases lying between them. In DNA, the CDR3 is TGTGCCAGCAGCCAAGATCGCTCAGGGAGGACTGAAGCTTTCTTT. Its protein is CASSQDRSGRTEAFF.

The chain carries TRBV27 and TRBJ1-2; D gene ambiguous. Germline values: CDR1 MNHEY, CDR2 SMNVEV (reference sequence). V lost 6 bases and J 6 bases, leaving 17 bases between the germline ends. CDR3 size: 14 residues. CDR3 amino acids: CASSPLNYWDGYTF. The DNA of the CDR3 is TGTGCCAGCAGCCCACTCAACTATTGGGATGGCTACACCTTC.